Listed here are 19 T cell receptor beta chains from one sample, sequenced in a study of OX40 agonist ivuxolimab in advanced cancers. The protocol was immunoSEQ multiplex PCR, while the TCRdb copy is restricted to in-frame clones and leaves out a portion. The sample shows approximately 100,000 clones, over 85% of them seen only once. Material: CD4+ or CD8+ T cells sorted from blood, obtained in a trial of the OX40 agonist ivuxolimab. These receptors were obtained from an adult with an advanced solid tumor such as melanoma, head and neck, liver or kidney cancer.

The chain combines TRBV5-4 with TRBJ2-7; TRBD1 or TRBD2 may be the D gene (5 bases each). The CDR3 runs 12 residues. V lost 4 bases and J 3 bases, leaving 8 bases between the germline ends. Germline V gene lookup returns CDR1 SGHNT and CDR2 YYREEE (reference sequence). The CDR3 reads CASSRDHYEQYF. For the CDR3, the DNA is TGTGCCAGCAGCCGGGACCACTACGAGCAGTACTTC.

This sequence joins TRBV12-5 and TRBJ2-6; D is unclear. Germline-derived CDR1 and CDR2 are LGHNT and FRNRAP. Trimming shortened V by 6 bases and J by 0 bases, and 3 bases separated the two germline ends. CDR3 size: 13 residues. CDR3: CASGLSGANVLTF. The CDR3 region has the DNA TGTGCTAGTGGCCTCTCTGGGGCCAACGTCCTGACTTTC.

The V call is TRBV28, the J call TRBJ2-7, with D perhaps TRBD1 or TRBD2 (5 bases each). CDR1 and CDR2 (germline): MDHEN, SYDVKM. V lost 4 bases and J lost 2, with 15 bases in between. This CDR3 has 15 residues. The CDR3 region is CASSSPGASAYEQYF. DNA of the CDR3: TGTGCCAGCAGTTCGCCCGGGGCCAGCGCCTACGAGCAGTACTTC. The variable domain in full, completed from reference TRBV28 and TRBJ2-7, reads DVKVTQSSRYLVKRTGEKVFLECVQDMDHENMFWYRQDPGLGLRLIYFSYDVKMKEKGDIPEGYSVSREKKERFSLILESASTNQTSMYLCASSSPGASAYEQYFGPGTRLTVT.

This rearrangement joins TRBV29-1 to TRBJ1-1, with unresolved D. This CDR3 comprises 14 residues. Germline CDR1 and CDR2: SQVTM and ANQGSEA. V gave up 4 bases and J gave up 2 bases, with 14 bases separating them. CDR3 bases: TGCAGCGTTGTGGGAACACTTTACAACACTGAAGCTTTCTTT. Its translation is CSVVGTLYNTEAFF. The whole variable domain, filled in from reference TRBV29-1 and TRBJ1-1, reads SAVISQKPSRDICQRGTSLTIQCQVDSQVTMMFWYRQQPGQSLTLIATANQGSEATYESGFVIDKFPISRPNLTFSTLTVSNMSPEDSSIYLCSVVGTLYNTEAFFGQGTRLTVV.

Note on this clone: The identical CDR3 is also encoded by other nucleotide sequences in the sample. The CDR3 bases are TGTGCCAGCAGTTCGGGACTAGCGGGGTTTTACGAGCAGTACTTC. It yields the protein CASSSGLAGFYEQYF. The V gene is TRBV28, the J gene TRBJ2-7; TRBD2 aligns across 13 bases. With V trimmed by 4 bases and J by 4 bases, 4 bases remained unmatched. This CDR3 has 15 residues. Germline V gene sequence: CDR1 MDHEN, CDR2 SYDVKM.

The chain joins TRBV7-9 to TRBJ2-7; tentative D call: TRBD2 (5 bases). V was clipped by 5 bases and J by 1 base, with 9 bases between them. The CDR3 is 13 amino acids. Looked up from germline, CDR1 is SEHNR and CDR2 is FQNEAQ (reference sequence). Written as DNA, the CDR3 is TGTGCCAGCAGCGAGGACTTATCCTACGAGCAGTACTTC. It is translated as CASSEDLSYEQYF.

The chain uses TRBV25-1 and TRBJ2-3, with D unresolved. V gave up 2 bases and J gave up 4 bases, with 10 bases separating them. CDR1 is MGHDK and CDR2 is SYGVNS in the germline V gene. This CDR3 spans 14 amino acids. CDR3 nucleotide sequence: TGTGCCAGCAGTGAAGGGTACTCTCCAGATACGCAGTATTTT. It translates to CASSEGYSPDTQYF.

This sequence joins TRBV5-5 and TRBJ2-3; D is unclear. Germline CDR1 and CDR2: SGHKS and YYEKEE (reference sequence). This CDR3 contains 16 residues. The V and J ends lost 4 bases and 2 bases respectively, with 17 bases between them. The CDR3 region is CASSPTVTRNTDTQYF. CDR3 nucleotides: TGTGCCAGCAGCCCAACAGTGACCCGGAACACAGATACGCAGTATTTT.

V is TRBV30 and J is TRBJ1-1; D is unresolved. Germline V CDR1 and CDR2: GTSNPN, SVGIG (reference sequence). With 2 bases removed from V and 8 bases from J, the gap between germline ends came to 15 bases. The CDR3 has 13 residues. The CDR3 nucleotides are TGTGCCTGGAGTACGGGTCCTAGGCGGGAAGCTTTCTTT. Its protein product is CAWSTGPRREAFF.

V and J are TRBV9 and TRBJ2-1; possibly TRBD1 for D (6 bases). The CDR3 is made up of 15 amino acids. Germline-derived CDR1 and CDR2 are SGDLS and YYNGEE. Trimming left V 0 bases short and J 9 bases short, with 16 bases between. The CDR3 here is CASSVGQAGWGEQFF. The CDR3 coding sequence is TGTGCCAGCAGCGTAGGACAGGCTGGGTGGGGTGAGCAGTTCTTC.

The gene calls are TRBV28 and TRBJ2-3, with D unresolved. The germline V gene has CDR1 MDHEN and CDR2 SYDVKM. The germline V and J ends were trimmed by 4 bases and 2 bases, with 10 bases remaining between them. CDR3 length: 14 amino acids. CDR3 loop: CASSSRPLTDTQYF. Here the CDR3 DNA reads TGTGCCAGCAGTTCCCGGCCCCTCACAGATACGCAGTATTTT. The whole variable domain, remainder taken from reference TRBV28 and TRBJ2-3, is DVKVTQSSRYLVKRTGEKVFLECVQDMDHENMFWYRQDPGLGLRLIYFSYDVKMKEKGDIPEGYSVSREKKERFSLILESASTNQTSMYLCASSSRPLTDTQYFGPGTRLTVL.

This clone was recorded once. This chain connects TRBV30 to TRBJ2-3, with D maybe TRBD1 (5 bases). Germline CDR1 GTSNPN, CDR2 SVGIG (reference sequence). Trimming left V 3 bases short and J 0 bases short, with 13 bases between. The CDR3 spans 15 residues. CDR3 region: CAWRRRDLSTDTQYF. CDR3 nucleotide sequence: TGTGCCTGGAGGCGCAGGGATCTTAGCACAGATACGCAGTATTTT.

V gene TRBV5-1 combines with J gene TRBJ1-2; D is perhaps TRBD1 (5 bases). The CDR3 loop spans 14 amino acids. Per germline, CDR1 SGHRS and CDR2 YFSETQ. The V gene lost 4 bases and the J gene lost 8 bases, with 18 bases spanning the gap. The CDR3 here is CASSPGPTVGGYTF. Here the CDR3 DNA reads TGCGCCAGCAGCCCGGGACCCACGGTGGGGGGCTACACCTTC.

Here the CDR3 DNA reads TGTGCCAGCAGTGAATATGCGCCGCATGAGCAGTTCTTC. Translation: CASSEYAPHEQFF. The chain joins TRBV6-1 to TRBJ2-1; the D is unclear. There are 13 residues in the CDR3. The V end was cut by 2 bases, the J end by 8 bases, with 10 bases between. Per the germline V gene, CDR1 is MNHNS and CDR2 is SASEGT.

The gene calls are TRBV6-1 and TRBJ2-5; 9 bases line up with TRBD2. The tail of the sequence fits TRBJ2-7 better, so the J call may be wrong. The germline gives CDR1 MNHNS, CDR2 SASEGT. The CDR3 consists of 12 residues. The chain's CDR3 is CAGAGGPYEQYF. The DNA for the CDR3 is TGTGCCGGGGCGGGGGGGCCCTACGAGCAGTACTTC.

This sequence joins TRBV11-2 and TRBJ1-1, with 8 bases aligning to TRBD1. The CDR3 consists of 14 residues. Trimming removed 5 bases from V and 5 bases from J; junction bases left unmatched: 7. Germline CDR1 is SGHAT and CDR2 is FQNNGV. CDR3 sequence (DNA): TGTGCCAGCAGCCACGGACAGGGAGGAACTGAAGCTTTCTTT. Translation: CASSHGQGGTEAFF.

This chain uses TRBV18 with TRBJ1-2; possible D gene TRBD1, 6 bases. This CDR3 has 20 amino acids. The germline V gene encodes CDR1 KGHSH and CDR2 LQKENI. Trimming stripped 4 bases from V and 0 bases from J, with 27 bases between. As DNA, the CDR3 is TGTGCCAGCTCACTGCTCCCCGTCGGCAGGGGCCGTCAGACTAACTATGGCTACACCTTC. As protein: CASSLLPVGRGRQTNYGYTF.

The chain has TRBV11-3 and TRBJ2-1; 10 positions agree with TRBD2. The CDR3 runs to 15 residues. The V segment lost 5 bases and the J segment 5 bases; nucleotides outside the gene matches: 6. The germline V gene has CDR1 SGHNT and CDR2 YENEEA. In DNA, the CDR3 is TGTGCCAGCAGCCGCGGACTAGCGGCCAACAATGAGCAGTTCTTC. Its translation is CASSRGLAANNEQFF.

The chain carries TRBV11-3 and TRBJ2-2; a possible D gene is TRBD2 (5 bases). Deletions cut 4 bases from V and 4 bases from J, with 13 bases between. Germline-derived CDR1 and CDR2 are SGHNT and YENEEA. There are 15 residues in the CDR3. In DNA, the CDR3 is TGTGCCAGCAGCTCGGGGTATGTCGGCACCGGGGAGCTGTTTTTT. It encodes CASSSGYVGTGELFF.